This TCR beta chain was observed in a study of T cells in Graves' hyperthyroidism and ophthalmopathy. This CDR3 comprises 15 residues. Germline lookup yields CDR1 LNHNV and CDR2 YYDKDF (reference sequence). The J segment lost 8 bases and the V segment lost 1 base, leaving 7 bases of the junction unmatched. This clonotype was observed at least ten times. TCR beta CDR3 region amplification was performed from RNA transcripts. Initially, a first-round RT-PCR of the TCR CDR3 employed the HTBI primer set. MiXCR, run by TCRdb on the multiplex PCR reads, gives a single entry per CDR3 protein. The data show around 600,000 distinct CDR3 sequences, roughly 45% seen once.

The specimen sequenced was peripheral blood or thyroid tissue (not recorded which). The clonotype originates from an adult man with Graves' disease, either hyperthyroidism or ophthalmopathy (not recorded which). The chain employs TRBV15 and TRBJ1-4; 7 bases line up with TRBD1. In nucleotides, the CDR3 is TGTGCCACCAGCAGAGTCCTCCAGGGGGAAGAAAAACTGTTTTTT. This gives the protein CATSRVLQGEEKLFF.